The 25 T cell receptor beta chains below were found in one sample sequenced in a study of blood T cell repertoires in COVID-19. The table came from immunoSEQ multiplex PCR; TCRdb's copy has only in-frame clones and leaves some out. The sample records about 190,000 clones, 82% being singletons. The sequenced material came from peripheral blood. The receptors were sampled from a woman aged 55-69 years with COVID-19, enrolled during active disease.

The chain joins TRBV27 to TRBJ2-1, with TRBD2 as a possible D gene (5 bases). The ends were cut back, 3 bases at V and 0 bases at J, with 9 bases in the middle. Germline V gene lookup returns CDR1 MNHEY and CDR2 SMNVEV (reference sequence). The CDR3 covers 15 residues. CDR3 protein: CASSLVGSSYNEQFF. DNA for the CDR3: TGTGCCAGCAGTTTGGTAGGGAGCTCCTACAATGAGCAGTTCTTC.

This clone showed up just once. This chain joins TRBV7-2 and TRBJ1-3; D is unresolved. This CDR3 is built from 14 residues. The V end lost 4 bases, the J end lost 0 bases, and 7 bases lay between the germline ends. Germline V gene sequence: CDR1 SGHTA, CDR2 FQGNSA. DNA for the CDR3: TGTGCCAGCAGCTCACAGAGCTCTGGAAACACCATATATTTT. This gives the protein CASSSQSSGNTIYF.

The CDR3 DNA reads as TGTGCCACCAGCAGAGACGCAGGGGGAAGCTTTGGAAACACCATATATTTT. Residues: CATSRDAGGSFGNTIYF. The chain is built from TRBV15 and TRBJ1-3; 7 bases are a match to TRBD1. Germline V gives CDR1 LNHNV, CDR2 YYDKDF (reference sequence). CDR3 length: 17 residues. The V gene end was trimmed by 0 bases and the J gene end by 3 bases; junction bases not matched to a gene: 8.

The V call is TRBV5-6, the J call TRBJ2-5; 11 nucleotides line up with TRBD2. V dropped 4 bases and J dropped 1; count of bases not matched to a gene: 9. Germline CDR1 SGHDT, CDR2 YYEEEE. The CDR3 consists of 17 residues. The CDR3: CASSPSHGTSGQETQYF. In DNA form, the CDR3 reads TGTGCCAGCAGCCCTAGCCACGGGACTAGCGGCCAAGAGACCCAGTACTTC.

The chain employs TRBV29-1 and TRBJ1-2; possible D gene TRBD1, 5 bases. There are 13 residues in the CDR3. The germline gives CDR1 SQVTM, CDR2 ANQGSEA. The ends were cut back, 7 bases at V and 6 bases at J, with 18 bases in the middle. The CDR3 DNA reads as TGCAGCGCTTTGACGTGGGGGGGGGATGGCTACACCTTC. Amino acids: CSALTWGGDGYTF.

The CDR3 DNA reads TGTGCCAGCAGCTTAGCCCAAGACAGGGGGCACTACAATGAGCAGTTCTTC. Translated, it gives CASSLAQDRGHYNEQFF. V and J are TRBV7-8 and TRBJ2-1; 10 positions agree with TRBD1. With V trimmed by 0 bases and J by 3 bases, 5 bases remained unmatched. The CDR3 has 17 residues. The germline gives CDR1 SGHVS, CDR2 FQNEAQ.

The chain couples TRBV7-9 to TRBJ1-3; 7 bases are shared with TRBD1. The CDR3 length is 16 residues. Germline CDR1 SEHNR, CDR2 FQNEAQ (reference sequence). Trimming cost V 5 bases and J 2 bases; bases outside gene matches: 9. CDR3 in DNA: TGTGCCAGCAGCCCTCTTACAGGGGTGGCTGGAAACACCATATATTTT. This translates into CASSPLTGVAGNTIYF.

This clone has a single count. The chain is built from TRBV6-6 and TRBJ2-5; D is unclear. V dropped 6 bases and J dropped 3 bases, with 8 bases sitting between them. The CDR3 sequence is 12 residues long. The germline V gene has CDR1 MNHNY and CDR2 SVGAGI (reference sequence). The CDR3 spells CASSLIEETQYF. The DNA of the CDR3 is TGTGCCAGCAGCCTTATCGAAGAGACCCAGTACTTC.

The chain carries TRBV13 and TRBJ2-3; maybe TRBD2 (5 bases). The CDR3 has 14 residues. Germline V gives CDR1 PRHDT, CDR2 FYEKMQ (reference sequence). The V end was cut by 2 bases, the J end by 5 bases, with 11 bases between. Here the CDR3 reads CASSLRGRLDTQYF. Written as DNA, the CDR3 is TGTGCCAGCAGCTTACGAGGGCGCTTAGATACGCAGTATTTT.

This chain joins TRBV7-2 and TRBJ1-3; D possibly corresponds to TRBD1 (6 bases). The germline gives CDR1 SGHTA, CDR2 FQGNSA. The CDR3 length is 17 residues. V was trimmed by 0 bases and J by 2 bases, leaving 14 bases between them. In DNA, the CDR3 is TGTGCCAGCAGCTTAGCGCCTGGGGGGGCGCCTGGAAACACCATATATTTT. Its protein product is CASSLAPGGAPGNTIYF.

V usage is TRBV5-4 and J usage is TRBJ1-2; D gene uncertain. Germline CDR1 and CDR2: SGHNT and YYREEE (reference sequence). V shed 0 bases and J shed 6 bases, with 12 bases lying between them. The CDR3 is made up of 14 amino acids. CDR3 DNA sequence: TGTGCCAGCAGCTTGGATCTCTTTCGGGATGGCTACACCTTC. Its translation is CASSLDLFRDGYTF.

The chain has TRBV5-8 and TRBJ2-1, with TRBD2 identical over 8 bases. The length of the CDR3 is 15 residues. J gave up 3 bases and V 2 bases, and 4 bases lay outside the gene matches. CDR1 and CDR2 from the germline V gene are SGHTS and YDEGEE. CDR3 nucleotides: TGTGCCAGCAGCTTTTTAGCGGGGAGCTACAATGAGCAGTTCTTC. Its protein product is CASSFLAGSYNEQFF.

The rearrangement links TRBV10-1 to TRBJ2-7; 10 nucleotides line up with TRBD1. V gave up 7 bases and J gave up 11 bases; unmatched junction bases: 11. The CDR3 contains 13 residues. Germline V gene lookup returns CDR1 WNHNN and CDR2 SYGVQD (reference sequence). For the CDR3, the DNA is TGCGCCAGCATCAGCCGGGACAGGGGAATCAAGTACGTC. Amino acids: CASISRDRGIKYV.

The V and J genes are TRBV6-2 or TRBV6-3 and TRBJ2-1; 11 nucleotides line up with TRBD2. V lost 2 bases to trimming and J lost 6 bases; unmatched junction nucleotides: 6. In germline, CDR1 is MNHEY, CDR2 SVGEGT. The CDR3 consists of 16 residues. CDR3: CASSYGLAGGFNEQFF. The CDR3 DNA is TGTGCCAGCAGTTACGGGCTAGCGGGGGGATTCAATGAGCAGTTCTTC.

The chain has TRBV3-1 (or the pseudogene TRBV3-2) and TRBJ1-4; D unclear. The CDR3 is 14 amino acids. V was shortened by 5 bases and J by 5 bases, with 12 bases between the two germline ends. CDR1 is LGHDT and CDR2 is YNNKEL in the germline V gene (reference sequence). The CDR3 sequence: CASSFFGSNEKLFF. The CDR3 DNA follows: TGTGCCAGCAGCTTCTTCGGGTCCAATGAAAAACTGTTTTTT.

The gene calls are TRBV7-3 and TRBJ2-5, with 7 bases lining up with TRBD1. J lost 3 bases, V lost 5 bases, and 9 bases had no gene match. This CDR3 has 15 residues. Germline CDR1 SGHTA, CDR2 FQGTGA. The CDR3 reads CASSGSIGQEETQYF. The CDR3 nucleotides are TGTGCCAGCAGCGGAAGCATAGGACAGGAAGAGACCCAGTACTTC.

This sequence joins TRBV9 and TRBJ1-4; TRBD1 matches at 7 bases. Germline CDR1 reads SGDLS; CDR2 reads YYNGEE. Losses at the gene ends were 3 bases for V and 7 bases for J; bases not matched to a gene: 12. The CDR3 length is 16 residues. The CDR3 nucleotides are TGTGCCAGCAGCGCGGATGCACAGGGGCAGTTTGAAAAACTGTTTTTT. Translated, it gives CASSADAQGQFEKLFF.

Only a few counts were recorded for this clone. The chain uses TRBV7-9 and TRBJ1-1; TRBD1 agrees at 7 bases. Germline CDR1 and CDR2: SEHNR and FQNEAQ (reference sequence). This CDR3 region has 14 residues. V lost 6 bases and J lost 1; bases outside the gene matches: 5. The CDR3 DNA is TGTGCCAGCAGTTTTCGACAGGGGAACACTGAAGCTTTCTTT. Translating gives CASSFRQGNTEAFF.

The chain joins TRBV10-3 to TRBJ1-1, with a weak D call TRBD1 (5 bases). There are 14 residues in the CDR3. Germline-derived CDR1 and CDR2 are ENHRY and SYGVKD. V was shortened by 4 bases and J by 1 base, with 10 bases between the two germline ends. CDR3 loop: CAISALDKNTEAFF. Written as DNA, the CDR3 is TGTGCCATCAGTGCCCTGGACAAGAACACTGAAGCTTTCTTT.

This chain connects TRBV3-1 (or the pseudogene TRBV3-2) to TRBJ2-1; D is uncertain. V lost 6 bases and J lost 5, with 14 bases in between. The CDR3 is 14 amino acids. The germline CDR1 and CDR2 sequences are LGHDT and YNNKEL (reference sequence). The CDR3 coding sequence is TGTGCCAGCAGTCGAGATGGGCCCCACAATGAGCAGTTCTTC. It yields the protein CASSRDGPHNEQFF.

This chain joins TRBV28 and TRBJ1-1; perhaps TRBD1 as D (6 bases). Germline V CDR1 and CDR2: MDHEN, SYDVKM. The ends were cut back, 7 bases at V and 4 bases at J, with 19 bases in the middle. There are 15 residues in the CDR3. The CDR3 bases are TGTGCCAGCAACACCCACAGGGTGGGAAGCACTGAAGCTTTCTTT. Translation: CASNTHRVGSTEAFF.

This sequence joins TRBV11-2 and TRBJ1-4, with D perhaps matching TRBD1 (6 bases). Trimming pared 5 bases from V and 8 bases from J, leaving 18 bases between. The CDR3 extends over 15 amino acids. The germline V gene has CDR1 SGHAT and CDR2 FQNNGV. The CDR3 loop is CASSAEGGVEEKLFF. The CDR3 DNA follows: TGTGCCAGCAGCGCGGAAGGGGGGGTGGAAGAAAAACTGTTTTTT. Full variable domain (rest looked up from reference TRBV11-2 and TRBJ1-4): EAGVAQSPRYKIIEKRQSVAFWCNPISGHATLYWYQQILGQGPKLLIQFQNNGVVDDSQLPKDRFSAERLKGVDSTLKIQPAKLEDSAVYLCASSAEGGVEEKLFFGSGTQLSVL.

The chain uses TRBV7-6 and TRBJ1-6; 8 nucleotides agree with TRBD1. Germline V gene sequence: CDR1 SGHVS, CDR2 FNYEAQ. The V and J ends lost 5 bases and 0 bases, in that order; junction bases with no gene match: 9. This CDR3 spans 18 amino acids. CDR3 bases: TGTGCCAGCAGCCATTCCGGACAGGGCAGCTCCTATAATTCACCCCTCCACTTT. It is translated as CASSHSGQGSSYNSPLHF.

The sample holds one count of this clone. The CDR3, as DNA: TGTGCCAGCAGTGACCGAAAACAGGGGAGGAGCAATCAGCCCCAGCATTTT. Its protein is CASSDRKQGRSNQPQHF. The chain uses TRBV6-1 and TRBJ1-5, with 7 bases lining up with TRBD1. Germline lookup yields CDR1 MNHNS and CDR2 SASEGT. With V trimmed by 3 bases and J by 1 base, 9 bases remained unmatched. The CDR3 is 17 residues long.

V gene TRBV5-4 combines with J gene TRBJ2-7; TRBD2 matches 11 bases. The germline V gene has CDR1 SGHNT and CDR2 YYREEE (reference sequence). CDR3 length: 17 residues. With 4 bases clipped from V and 4 bases from J, the junction kept 13 bases outside the gene matches. Written as DNA, the CDR3 is TGTGCCAGCAGCCATGATGGACTAGCGGGTTCCCGTTACGAGCAGTACTTC. It yields the protein CASSHDGLAGSRYEQYF.